The rows below give T cell receptor beta chains drawn from one sample of a study of T cell responses to AZD1222 COVID-19 vaccine. Profiled with immunoSEQ multiplex PCR; TCRdb holds only in-frame clones, not every one. The sample has over 150,000 clones; approximately 93% are singletons. Sequencing used peripheral blood, obtained 28 days after the second AZD1222 dose. All receptors come from an adult who received the AZD1222 COVID-19 vaccine. The CDR3 runs from the conserved cysteine through the conserved F or W. D genes are given only for firm matches. Size is stated for part of the rows, as once, few or many counts, or as a class when the clone is expanded.

>TRBV3-1/TRBV3-2|TRBJ2-7|NA|NA
CASSQAYEQYF
TGTGCCAGCAGCCAAGCCTACGAGCAGTACTTC
>TRBV6-8|TRBJ1-2|NA|NA
CASSYSILHSTVLYGYTF
TGTGCCAGCAGTTACTCGATTCTCCACTCGACGGTTCTCTATGGCTACACCTTC
>TRBV7-2|TRBJ2-2|NA|NA
CASSPANTGELFF
TGTGCCAGCAGCCCCGCGAACACCGGGGAGCTGTTTTTT
>TRBV5-4|TRBJ1-1|few|TRBD1
CASSNSGGPKTEAFF
TGTGCCAGCAGCAACTCAGGGGGCCCGAAAACTGAAGCTTTCTTT
>TRBV27|TRBJ2-3|NA|NA
CASSKTGYTQYF
TGTGCCAGCTCTAAAACAGGCTATACGCAGTATTTT
>TRBV28|TRBJ2-3|NA|TRBD2
CASSSSPLMAGERIEDTQYF
TGTGCCAGCAGTTCCTCTCCCCTCATGGCGGGGGAGCGGATCGAAGATACGCAGTATTTT
>TRBV19|TRBJ1-2|NA|NA
CASSRRTGNYGYTF
TGTGCCAGTAGTAGACGTACAGGGAACTATGGCTACACCTTC
>TRBV28|TRBJ2-5|NA|TRBD2
CASSTTSGGELQYF
TGTGCCAGCAGCACTACTAGCGGGGGGGAGTTACAGTACTTC
>TRBV4-3|TRBJ2-1|NA|TRBD2
CASSRGLAAYNEQFF
TGCGCCAGCAGCCGTGGACTAGCGGCTTACAATGAGCAGTTCTTC
>TRBV7-2|TRBJ1-5|NA|NA
CASSLAGYYQPQHF
TGTGCCAGCAGCTTAGCAGGCTACTATCAGCCCCAGCATTTT
>TRBV18|TRBJ2-2|NA|TRBD2
CASSLNGGTTTGELFF
TGTGCCAGCTCCCTCAACGGGGGGACTACGACCGGGGAGCTGTTTTTT
>TRBV30|TRBJ1-5|NA|NA
CAWSRRGSSNQPQHF
TGTGCCTGGAGTCGTAGGGGAAGTAGCAATCAGCCCCAGCATTTT
>TRBV30|TRBJ1-4|NA|NA
CAWRLSGLSEKLFF
NA
>TRBV21-1|TRBJ1-3|NA|NA
CASSPEKTGERGNTIYF
TGTGCCAGCAGCCCCGAGAAGACAGGCGAGAGAGGAAACACCATATATTTT
>TRBV2|TRBJ2-2|NA|TRBD2
CASRVSGTGELFF
TGTGCCAGCAGGGTTAGCGGGACCGGGGAGCTGTTTTTT
>TRBV5-1|TRBJ1-6|NA|NA
CASRRTVDSPLHF
TGCGCCAGCAGAAGGACAGTGGATTCACCCCTCCACTTT
>TRBV6-5|TRBJ1-5|NA|TRBD1
CASSSGGANNQPQHF
TGTGCCAGCAGTTCAGGGGGGGCCAATAATCAGCCCCAGCATTTT
>TRBV10-1|TRBJ2-1|NA|NA
CASSESSPHEQFF
TGCGCCAGCAGTGAGTCTTCCCCGCATGAGCAGTTCTTC
>TRBV7-2|TRBJ1-2|once|NA
CASSSRDTSNYGYTF
TGTGCCAGCAGCTCGAGGGACACCTCTAACTATGGCTACACCTTC
>TRBV2|TRBJ1-1|NA|NA
CASSGGFTEAFF
TGTGCCAGCAGTGGGGGGTTTACTGAAGCTTTCTTT
>TRBV4-1|TRBJ2-2|NA|NA
CASSQEGRHGSHAGELFF
TGCGCCAGCAGCCAAGAAGGAAGGCATGGTTCACATGCGGGGGAGCTGTTTTTT
>TRBV5-8|TRBJ1-5|NA|NA
CASSQLRDIQPQHF
TGTGCCAGCAGCCAACTCCGGGACATTCAGCCCCAGCATTTT
>TRBV6-5|TRBJ1-2|NA|NA
CASSSTYGYTF
TGTGCCAGCAGTAGCACCTATGGCTACACCTTC
>TRBV3-1/TRBV3-2|TRBJ2-1|NA|NA
CASSQDLTGWGGEQFF
TGTGCCAGCAGCCAAGATTTAACGGGATGGGGCGGTGAGCAGTTCTTC
>TRBV5-1|TRBJ1-1|NA|TRBD1
CASSLGRDRPHTEAFF
TGCGCCAGCAGCTTGGGTCGGGACAGACCACACACTGAAGCTTTCTTT
>TRBV6-5|TRBJ1-3|NA|NA
CASSDGNTIYF
TGTGCCAGCAGCGATGGAAACACCATATATTTT
>TRBV30|TRBJ2-1|NA|NA
CAWSGSPYNEQFF
TGTGCCTGGAGTGGCTCCCCCTACAATGAGCAGTTCTTC
>TRBV6-2/TRBV6-3|TRBJ1-1|many|TRBD1
CASSQGAHTEAFF
TGTGCCAGCAGTCAGGGGGCGCACACTGAAGCTTTCTTT
>TRBV28|TRBJ1-4|NA|NA
CASSPFGGGLKEKLFF
TGTGCCAGCAGTCCCTTTGGGGGGGGGCTTAAAGAAAAACTGTTTTTT
>TRBV3-1/TRBV3-2|TRBJ1-1|many|NA
CASSQAGIEAFF
TGTGCCAGCAGCCAAGCTGGTATTGAAGCTTTCTTT
>TRBV19|TRBJ1-2|NA|TRBD1
CATSWGTGTYGYTF
TGTGCCACCTCTTGGGGGACAGGGACCTATGGCTACACCTTC
>TRBV19|TRBJ1-1|NA|NA
CASRGRVNEETYAFF
TGTGCCAGTCGGGGCAGGGTAAACGAGGAGACGTACGCTTTCTTT
>TRBV27|TRBJ1-1|NA|NA
CASSSSGVAFF
NA
>TRBV3-1/TRBV3-2|TRBJ2-5|NA|NA
CASSHSPAGTQETQYF
TGTGCCAGCAGCCATTCCCCCGCCGGGACCCAAGAGACCCAGTACTTC
>TRBV9|TRBJ2-2|NA|NA
CASSVARSFHTGELFF
TGTGCCAGCAGCGTAGCTAGGAGCTTTCACACCGGGGAGCTGTTTTTT
>TRBV11-2|TRBJ2-1|once|NA
CASSLDRAAYNEQFF
TGTGCCAGCAGCTTAGACCGGGCCGCATACAATGAGCAGTTCTTC
>TRBV15|TRBJ2-1|NA|NA
CATVGGPNSYNEQFF
TGTGCCACCGTAGGCGGACCAAACTCCTACAATGAGCAGTTCTTC
>TRBV30|TRBJ2-7|NA|NA
CASPARGKIYEQYF
TGTGCCTCCCCGGCCCGGGGGAAGATTTACGAGCAGTACTTC
>TRBV29-1|TRBJ2-7|NA|NA
CSVAKGTYEQYF
TGCAGCGTTGCAAAGGGGACCTACGAGCAGTACTTC
>TRBV5-1|TRBJ2-1|NA|NA
CASSFLSSYEQFF
TGCGCCAGCAGCTTTCTCAGTTCGTATGAGCAGTTCTTC
>TRBV30|TRBJ2-3|NA|NA
CAWSPGLTDTQYF
TGTGCCTGGAGCCCGGGACTCACAGATACGCAGTATTTT
>TRBV2|TRBJ2-7|NA|TRBD1
CASSVAGGSYEQYF
TGTGCCAGCAGTGTGGCAGGGGGCTCCTACGAGCAGTACTTC
>TRBV9|TRBJ1-2|NA|NA
CASSAGDSLRPYGYTF
TGTGCCAGCAGCGCTGGGGACTCTCTAAGGCCCTATGGCTACACCTTC
>TRBV12-3/TRBV12-4|TRBJ2-1|NA|NA
CASSFDRYNEQFF
TGTGCCAGCAGTTTCGACAGATACAATGAGCAGTTCTTC
>TRBV11-2|TRBJ2-7|NA|NA
CASSLNRGYSYEQYF
TGTGCCAGCAGCTTAAACCGGGGGTACTCCTACGAGCAGTACTTC
>TRBV6-5|TRBJ1-1|NA|TRBD1
CASSRGQLEAFF
TGTGCCAGCAGCCGGGGACAGCTTGAAGCTTTCTTT
>TRBV2|TRBJ1-3|NA|NA
CASASSGNTIYF
TGTGCCAGCGCAAGCTCTGGAAACACCATATATTTT
>TRBV3-1/TRBV3-2|TRBJ1-1|once|NA
CASSPAWRGGTEAFF
TGTGCCAGCAGCCCAGCATGGAGGGGGGGAACTGAAGCTTTCTTT
>TRBV3-1/TRBV3-2|TRBJ2-7|few|TRBD2
CASRPGPASGSYEQYF
TGTGCCAGCAGACCGGGTCCGGCTAGCGGGAGCTACGAGCAGTACTTC
>TRBV5-1|TRBJ1-2|once|TRBD1
CASSPDREYGYTF
TGCGCCAGCAGCCCGGACAGGGAATATGGCTACACCTTC
>TRBV6-5|TRBJ1-1|NA|NA
CASRGLQTEAFF
TGTGCCAGCAGGGGGCTCCAAACTGAAGCTTTCTTT
>TRBV10-1|TRBJ2-2|NA|NA
CASTGRTGELFF
TGCGCCAGCACAGGGAGGACCGGGGAGCTGTTTTTT